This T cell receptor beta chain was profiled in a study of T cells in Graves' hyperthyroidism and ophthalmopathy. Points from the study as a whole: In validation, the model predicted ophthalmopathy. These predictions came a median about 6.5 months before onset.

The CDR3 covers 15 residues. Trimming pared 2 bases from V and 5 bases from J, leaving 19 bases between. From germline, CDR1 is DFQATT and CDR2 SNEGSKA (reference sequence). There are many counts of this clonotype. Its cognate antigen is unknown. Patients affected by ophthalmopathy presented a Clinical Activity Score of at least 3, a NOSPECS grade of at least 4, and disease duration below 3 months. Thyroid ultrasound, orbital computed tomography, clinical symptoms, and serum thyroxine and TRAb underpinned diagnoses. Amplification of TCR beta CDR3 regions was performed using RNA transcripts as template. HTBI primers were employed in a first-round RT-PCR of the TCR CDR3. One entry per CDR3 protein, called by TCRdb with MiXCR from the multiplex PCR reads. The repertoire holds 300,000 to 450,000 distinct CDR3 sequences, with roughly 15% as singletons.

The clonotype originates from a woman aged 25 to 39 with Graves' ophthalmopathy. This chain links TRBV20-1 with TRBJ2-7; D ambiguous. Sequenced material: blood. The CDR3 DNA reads TGCAGTGCTAGATCCCCCCCGGGTAGGGTCCACGAGCAGTACTTC. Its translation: CSARSPPGRVHEQYF.